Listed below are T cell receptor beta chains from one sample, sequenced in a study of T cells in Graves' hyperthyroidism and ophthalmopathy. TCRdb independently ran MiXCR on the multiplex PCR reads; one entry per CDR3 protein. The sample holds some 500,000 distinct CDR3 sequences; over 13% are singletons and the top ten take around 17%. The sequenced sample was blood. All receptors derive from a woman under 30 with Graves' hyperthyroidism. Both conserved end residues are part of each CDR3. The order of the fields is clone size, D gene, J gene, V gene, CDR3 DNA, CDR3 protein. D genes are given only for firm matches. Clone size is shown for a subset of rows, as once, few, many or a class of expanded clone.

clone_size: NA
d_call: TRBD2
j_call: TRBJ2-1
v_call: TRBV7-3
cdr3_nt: TGTGCCAGCAGCGCGACTAGCAACAATGAGCAGTTCTTC
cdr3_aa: CASSATSNNEQFF

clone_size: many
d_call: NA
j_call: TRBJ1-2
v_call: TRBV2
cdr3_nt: TGTGCCAGCACCCAAGGGGCCGGCTATGGCTACACCTTC
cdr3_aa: CASTQGAGYGYTF

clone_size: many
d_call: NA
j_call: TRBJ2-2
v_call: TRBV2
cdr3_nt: TGTGCCAGCAGTGCGGCAGGGCGTCTAACCGGGGGGGAGCTGTTTTTT
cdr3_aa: CASSAAGRLTGGELFF

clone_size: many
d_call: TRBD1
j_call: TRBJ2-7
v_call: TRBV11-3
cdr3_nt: TGTGCCAGCAGCCCCGCCCGACAGGGGGAAAACTACGAGCAGTACTTC
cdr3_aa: CASSPARQGENYEQYF

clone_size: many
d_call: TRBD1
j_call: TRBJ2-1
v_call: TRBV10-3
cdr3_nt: TGTGCCATCCGGGACAGGGGGCCTCTTGAGCAGTTCTTC
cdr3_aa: CAIRDRGPLEQFF

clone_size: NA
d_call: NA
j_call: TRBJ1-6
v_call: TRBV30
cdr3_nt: TGTGCCTGGAGTTGGGTGGGTCGAAGCTCCTATAATTCACCCCTCCACTTT
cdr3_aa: CAWSWVGRSSYNSPLHF

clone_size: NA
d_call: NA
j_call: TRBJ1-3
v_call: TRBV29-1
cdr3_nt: TGCAGCGTTATCTCATGGGGAAACTCTGGAAACACCATATATTTT
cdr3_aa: CSVISWGNSGNTIYF

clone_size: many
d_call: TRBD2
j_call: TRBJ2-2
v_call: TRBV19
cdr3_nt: TGTGCCAGTAGCTACCACCCTGGAAGCGGGAGGGGGGCCGGGGAGCTGTTTTTT
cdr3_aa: CASSYHPGSGRGAGELFF

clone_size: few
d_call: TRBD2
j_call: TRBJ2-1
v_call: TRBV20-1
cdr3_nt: TGCAGTGCTAGAGCTTTTTTGGCGGCTTCTAGCGGGAGGTCCTACAATGAGCAGTTCTTC
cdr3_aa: CSARAFLAASSGRSYNEQFF

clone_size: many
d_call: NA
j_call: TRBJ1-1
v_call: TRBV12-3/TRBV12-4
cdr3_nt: TGTGCCAACAGTTTGCGTGGGGGGGGACTGAACACTGAAGCTTTCTTT
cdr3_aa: CANSLRGGGLNTEAFF

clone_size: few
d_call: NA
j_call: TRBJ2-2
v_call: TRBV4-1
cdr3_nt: TGCGCCAGCAGCCCAATCGGGGCGCCCAACACCGGGGAGCTGTTTTTT
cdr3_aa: CASSPIGAPNTGELFF

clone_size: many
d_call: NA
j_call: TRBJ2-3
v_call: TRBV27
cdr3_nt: TGTGCCAGCAGTCCAACAGGGGAGGGAGGTACGCAGTATTTT
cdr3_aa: CASSPTGEGGTQYF

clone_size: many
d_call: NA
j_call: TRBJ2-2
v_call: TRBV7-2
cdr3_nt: TGTGCCAGCAACTTCAACCTGGGGGCCGGGGAGCTGTTTTTT
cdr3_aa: CASNFNLGAGELFF

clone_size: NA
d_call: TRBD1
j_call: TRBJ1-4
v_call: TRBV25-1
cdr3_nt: TGTGCCTGCGAGGACAGGGGTCTGGAAAAACTGTTTTTT
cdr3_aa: CACEDRGLEKLFF

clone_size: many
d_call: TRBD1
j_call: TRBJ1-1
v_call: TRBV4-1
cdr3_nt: TGCGCCAGCAGCCAAGAACAGGGGGCAGAGACTGAAGCTTTCTTT
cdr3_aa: CASSQEQGAETEAFF

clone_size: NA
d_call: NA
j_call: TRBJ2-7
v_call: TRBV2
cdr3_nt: TGTGCCAGCAGTGACAGGGGAGGTACCTACGAGCAGTACTTC
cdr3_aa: CASSDRGGTYEQYF

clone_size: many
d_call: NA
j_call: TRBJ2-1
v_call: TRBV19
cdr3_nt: TGTGCCAGTAGTATGAGGGGGGGCGCAACTTCGTTGGATGAGCAGTTCTTC
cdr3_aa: CASSMRGGATSLDEQFF

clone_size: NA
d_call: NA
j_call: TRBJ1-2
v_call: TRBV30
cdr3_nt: TGTGCCTGGAGTCAGGCAGGAGGTTATGGCTACACCTTC
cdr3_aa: CAWSQAGGYGYTF

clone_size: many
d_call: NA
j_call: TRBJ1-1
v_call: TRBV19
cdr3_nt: TGTGCCAGTAGTATCGTGAACACTGAAGCTTTCTTT
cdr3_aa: CASSIVNTEAFF

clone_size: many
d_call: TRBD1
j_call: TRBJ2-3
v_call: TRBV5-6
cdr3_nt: TGTGCCAGCAGCTTGGTTCCGGCAGGGGGTTCCACAGATACGCAGTATTTT
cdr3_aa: CASSLVPAGGSTDTQYF

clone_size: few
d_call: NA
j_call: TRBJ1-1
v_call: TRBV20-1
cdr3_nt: TGCAGTGCTAGGGGCAGAGGCACTGAAGCTTTCTTT
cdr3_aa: CSARGRGTEAFF

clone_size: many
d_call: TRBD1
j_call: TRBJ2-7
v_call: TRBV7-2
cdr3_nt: TGTGCCAGCAGCCAGAGGACAGGGGGCCCTTTTGAGCAGTACTTC
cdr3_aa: CASSQRTGGPFEQYF

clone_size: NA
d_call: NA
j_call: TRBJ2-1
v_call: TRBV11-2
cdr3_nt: TGTGCCAGCTCTCGCCTGAGTGAGCAGTTCTTC
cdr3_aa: CASSRLSEQFF

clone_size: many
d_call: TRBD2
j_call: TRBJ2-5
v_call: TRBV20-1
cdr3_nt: TGCAGTGCTAGTTCTAGCGGAGAAGAGACCCAGTACTTC
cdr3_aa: CSASSSGEETQYF

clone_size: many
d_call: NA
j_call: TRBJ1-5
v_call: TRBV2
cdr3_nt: TGTGCCAGCAGTGAAATCAGGGCGGTGGGGGATAGCAATCAGCCCCAGCATTTT
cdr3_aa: CASSEIRAVGDSNQPQHF

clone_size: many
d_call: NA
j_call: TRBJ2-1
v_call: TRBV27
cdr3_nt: TGTGCCAGCAGCGGGACACCTCAAGGCGATGAGCAGTTCTTC
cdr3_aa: CASSGTPQGDEQFF

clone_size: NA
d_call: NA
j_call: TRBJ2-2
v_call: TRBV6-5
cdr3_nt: TGTGCCAGCAGTTACCACGATGGGACCGGGGAGCTGTTTTTT
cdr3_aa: CASSYHDGTGELFF

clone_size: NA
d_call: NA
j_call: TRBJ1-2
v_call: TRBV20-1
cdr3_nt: TGCAGTGCTTTCCTCTATGGCTACACCTTC
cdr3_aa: CSAFLYGYTF

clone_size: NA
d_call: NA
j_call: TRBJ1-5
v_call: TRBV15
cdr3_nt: TGTGCCACCAGCAGAGATTCCCACGTCAGTCAGCCCCAGCATTTT
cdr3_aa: CATSRDSHVSQPQHF

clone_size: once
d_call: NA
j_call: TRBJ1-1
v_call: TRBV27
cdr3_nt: TGTGCCAGCAGTTTAGTTTTCGGGCAGAACACTGAAGCTTTCTTT
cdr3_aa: CASSLVFGQNTEAFF

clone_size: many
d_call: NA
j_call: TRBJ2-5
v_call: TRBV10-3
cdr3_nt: TGTGCCATCAGTGCAGGGGCGGCAGGAGAGACCCAGTACTTC
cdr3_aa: CAISAGAAGETQYF

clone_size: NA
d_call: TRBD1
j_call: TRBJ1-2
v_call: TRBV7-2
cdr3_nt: TGTGCCAGCAGCTTAGCCTCTAGGACAGGGAGTTATGGCTACACCTTC
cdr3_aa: CASSLASRTGSYGYTF

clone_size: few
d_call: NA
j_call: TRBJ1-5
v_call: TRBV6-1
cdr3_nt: TGTGCCAGCAATCCCGTCGGGGACCGGAATCAGCCCCAGCATTTT
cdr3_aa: CASNPVGDRNQPQHF

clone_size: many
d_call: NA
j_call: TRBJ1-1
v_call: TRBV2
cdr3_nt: TGTGCCAGCAGTGAGCAGGGTCTGAACACTGAAGCTTTCTTT
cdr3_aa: CASSEQGLNTEAFF

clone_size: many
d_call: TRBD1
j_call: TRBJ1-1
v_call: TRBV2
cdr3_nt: TGTGCCAGCAGGGTGGGACAGAATTCCGTTAACACTGAAGCTTTCTTT
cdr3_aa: CASRVGQNSVNTEAFF

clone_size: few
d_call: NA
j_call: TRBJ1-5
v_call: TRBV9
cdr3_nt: TGTGCCAGCAGCGTAGACCCCGACGGGAGCAATCAGCCCCAGCATTTT
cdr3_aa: CASSVDPDGSNQPQHF

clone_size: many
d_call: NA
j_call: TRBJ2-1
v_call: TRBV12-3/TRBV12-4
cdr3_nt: TGTGCCAGCAGTACTATCTTTAGTGGGAATGAGCAGTTCTTC
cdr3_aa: CASSTIFSGNEQFF

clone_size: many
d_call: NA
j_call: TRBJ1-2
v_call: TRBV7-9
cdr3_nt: TGTGCCAGCAGCTTAGGGGACACAAGGTTAAACTATGGCTACACCTTC
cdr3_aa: CASSLGDTRLNYGYTF

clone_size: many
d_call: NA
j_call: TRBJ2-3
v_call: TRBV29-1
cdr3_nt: TGCAGCGTTGAAGACCTACAGGGCACAGATACGCAGTATTTT
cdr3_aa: CSVEDLQGTDTQYF

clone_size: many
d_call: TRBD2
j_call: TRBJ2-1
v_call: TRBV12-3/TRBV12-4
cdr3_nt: TGTGCCAGCAGTACCCTCACTAGCGGGAGCTTTAATGAGCAGTTCTTC
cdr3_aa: CASSTLTSGSFNEQFF

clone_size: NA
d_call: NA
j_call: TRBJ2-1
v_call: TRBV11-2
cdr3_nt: TGTGCCAGCAGCTTAGTTGGAGGGGTGGGTGAGCAGTTCTTC
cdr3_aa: CASSLVGGVGEQFF

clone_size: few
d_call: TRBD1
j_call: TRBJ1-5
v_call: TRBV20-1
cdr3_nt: TGCAGTGCCCTTACGACAGGGACGAATCAGCCCCAGCATTTT
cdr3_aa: CSALTTGTNQPQHF

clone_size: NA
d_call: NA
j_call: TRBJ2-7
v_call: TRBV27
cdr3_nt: TGTGCCAGCAGTTTCGGACTGACCTACGAGCAGTACTTC
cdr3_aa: CASSFGLTYEQYF

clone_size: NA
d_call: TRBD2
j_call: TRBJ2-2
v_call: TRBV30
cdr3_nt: TGTGCCTGGAGCGTACTTCAGCGGGAGAGCACCGGGGAGCTGTTTTTT
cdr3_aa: CAWSVLQRESTGELFF